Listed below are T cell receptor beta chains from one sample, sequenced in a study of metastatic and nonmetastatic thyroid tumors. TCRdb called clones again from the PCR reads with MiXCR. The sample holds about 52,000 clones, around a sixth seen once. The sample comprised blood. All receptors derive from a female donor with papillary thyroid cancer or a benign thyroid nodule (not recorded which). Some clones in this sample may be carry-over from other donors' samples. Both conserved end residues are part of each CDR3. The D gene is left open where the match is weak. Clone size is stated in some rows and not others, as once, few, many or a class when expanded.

cdr3_nt: TGTGCCACCAGCAGAGGTCGGGAGGGTTCCTACAATGAGCAGTTCTTC; cdr3_aa: CATSRGREGSYNEQFF; d_call: TRBD2; j_call: TRBJ2-1; clone_size: NA; v_call: TRBV15
cdr3_nt: TGTGCCAGCAGCCAAATCCTGACAGGGAGCGCGGAAGAGAACCAGTACTTC; cdr3_aa: CASSQILTGSAEENQYF; d_call: TRBD1; j_call: TRBJ2-5; clone_size: few; v_call: TRBV28
cdr3_nt: TGTGCCAGCAGTGAAGTGGCAGGGGTCAAGCAGTACTTC; cdr3_aa: CASSEVAGVKQYF; d_call: NA; j_call: TRBJ2-7; clone_size: NA; v_call: TRBV6-1
cdr3_nt: TGTGCCAGTAGTATAGAGACAGGGAATCAGCCCCAGCATTTT; cdr3_aa: CASSIETGNQPQHF; d_call: TRBD1; j_call: TRBJ1-5; clone_size: many; v_call: TRBV19
cdr3_nt: TGTGCCAGCAGTGAAGTTCTAGCGGGAGCGATGAACACCGGTGATCTGTTTTTT; cdr3_aa: CASSEVLAGAMNTGDLFF; d_call: TRBD2; j_call: TRBJ2-2; clone_size: NA; v_call: TRBV6-1
cdr3_nt: TGTGCCATCAGGGGACAGGGCGCGACAGATACGCAGTATTTT; cdr3_aa: CAIRGQGATDTQYF; d_call: TRBD1; j_call: TRBJ2-3; clone_size: NA; v_call: TRBV6-1
cdr3_nt: TGCAGTGCTTCTCAGCTAATATACTATGGCTACACCTTC; cdr3_aa: CSASQLIYYGYTF; d_call: NA; j_call: TRBJ1-2; clone_size: many; v_call: TRBV20-1
cdr3_nt: TGTGCCAGCAGTCCCGAAGGTCCAAGCGGAGGGCAGGGCGTCTACGAGCAGTACTTC; cdr3_aa: CASSPEGPSGGQGVYEQYF; d_call: NA; j_call: TRBJ2-7; clone_size: many; v_call: TRBV28
cdr3_nt: TGTGCCAGCCAGATTACTAGCGGCGAGCAGTACTTC; cdr3_aa: CASQITSGEQYF; d_call: TRBD2; j_call: TRBJ2-7; clone_size: few; v_call: TRBV27
cdr3_nt: TGTGCCAGCGGATCGTACGGGAGGGCCACCGGGGAGCTGTTTTTT; cdr3_aa: CASGSYGRATGELFF; d_call: TRBD2; j_call: TRBJ2-2; clone_size: few; v_call: TRBV5-4
cdr3_nt: TGTGCCAGCAGCGTAGGTACAGTCCACAATGAGCAGTTCTTC; cdr3_aa: CASSVGTVHNEQFF; d_call: NA; j_call: TRBJ2-1; clone_size: many; v_call: TRBV9
cdr3_nt: TGTGCCAGCAGTCTATCGTACACGAGGGCTGCCAAAAACATTCAGTACTTC; cdr3_aa: CASSLSYTRAAKNIQYF; d_call: NA; j_call: TRBJ2-4; clone_size: NA; v_call: TRBV27
cdr3_nt: TGTGCCAGCAAAAAGGTCGGGACTAGCGGCTACGAGCAGTACTTC; cdr3_aa: CASKKVGTSGYEQYF; d_call: TRBD2; j_call: TRBJ2-7; clone_size: medium-sized; v_call: TRBV6-1
cdr3_nt: TGTGCCAGCAGCGCACGGACTAGCGCGATTAACGAGCAGTACTTC; cdr3_aa: CASSARTSAINEQYF; d_call: TRBD2; j_call: TRBJ2-7; clone_size: NA; v_call: TRBV7-9
cdr3_nt: TGTGCCAGCAGTCCCCGTTTTAGCACAGATACGCAGTATTTT; cdr3_aa: CASSPRFSTDTQYF; d_call: NA; j_call: TRBJ2-3; clone_size: many; v_call: TRBV27
cdr3_nt: TGTGCCAGCAACTCTCACTCGACAGGGAGAGAGCAGTGCTTC; cdr3_aa: CASNSHSTGREQCF; d_call: TRBD1; j_call: TRBJ2-7; clone_size: few; v_call: TRBV28
cdr3_nt: TGCAGCGCAGGGGCGGGAGAGGTAGATACGCAGTATTTT; cdr3_aa: CSAGAGEVDTQYF; d_call: NA; j_call: TRBJ2-3; clone_size: NA; v_call: TRBV29-1
cdr3_nt: TGTGCCAGCAGCCAAGACCTCCGGACAGGCTATGGCTACACCTTC; cdr3_aa: CASSQDLRTGYGYTF; d_call: TRBD1; j_call: TRBJ1-2; clone_size: many; v_call: TRBV3-1
cdr3_nt: TGTGCCAGTAGTACGGGGGCGGGGCGGGAGGAGCAGTTCTTC; cdr3_aa: CASSTGAGREEQFF; d_call: NA; j_call: TRBJ2-1; clone_size: many; v_call: TRBV19
cdr3_nt: TGCAGTGCTAGAGATCCGGGACAGGGGTCGAGTGAGCAGTTCTTC; cdr3_aa: CSARDPGQGSSEQFF; d_call: TRBD1; j_call: TRBJ2-1; clone_size: many; v_call: TRBV20-1
cdr3_nt: TGTGCCAGCAGCACCCGACAGGGGGAGGTGAACTATGGCTACACCTTC; cdr3_aa: CASSTRQGEVNYGYTF; d_call: TRBD1; j_call: TRBJ1-2; clone_size: NA; v_call: TRBV11-1
cdr3_nt: TGCAGTGCTCCGCCAGACAGGAGCTTAACCTACGAGCAGTACTTC; cdr3_aa: CSAPPDRSLTYEQYF; d_call: NA; j_call: TRBJ2-7; clone_size: many; v_call: TRBV20-1
cdr3_nt: TGTGCCAGCAGTTTGCAGGGGGCCTATTGCTTCACCTTC; cdr3_aa: CASSLQGAYCFTF; d_call: TRBD1; j_call: TRBJ1-2; clone_size: few; v_call: TRBV28
cdr3_nt: TGTGCCAGCAGTGAAGGGGGCGGGGAGCTGTTTTTT; cdr3_aa: CASSEGGGELFF; d_call: NA; j_call: TRBJ2-2; clone_size: many; v_call: TRBV6-1
cdr3_nt: TGTGCCAGCAGTGACTCAAGCGAGGTCGGGGAGCTGTTTTTT; cdr3_aa: CASSDSSEVGELFF; d_call: NA; j_call: TRBJ2-2; clone_size: many; v_call: TRBV6-4
cdr3_nt: TGTGCCAGCAGCTTAGTACGGTCCTACGAGCAGTACTTC; cdr3_aa: CASSLVRSYEQYF; d_call: NA; j_call: TRBJ2-7; clone_size: NA; v_call: TRBV11-2
cdr3_nt: TGTGCCAGCAGCCAAGGGGACCCTTTGGACTACGAGCAGTACTTC; cdr3_aa: CASSQGDPLDYEQYF; d_call: NA; j_call: TRBJ2-7; clone_size: many; v_call: TRBV3-1
cdr3_nt: TGTGCCAGCAGGCCCGGGACAGAGACCGGGGAGCTGTTTTTT; cdr3_aa: CASRPGTETGELFF; d_call: TRBD1; j_call: TRBJ2-2; clone_size: many; v_call: TRBV3-1
cdr3_nt: TGCAGTGCTAGGTTGCGGGACACTGAAGCTTTCTTT; cdr3_aa: CSARLRDTEAFF; d_call: NA; j_call: TRBJ1-1; clone_size: many; v_call: TRBV20-1
cdr3_nt: TGTGCCAGCAGCCAGCACCCCAGGGACCTTCATTTAAGGACGCAGTATTTT; cdr3_aa: CASSQHPRDLHLRTQYF; d_call: NA; j_call: TRBJ2-3; clone_size: many; v_call: TRBV14
cdr3_nt: TGTGCCAGTATTTCCCACGCAGCGGGAGGGAAAGACGAGCAGTACTTC; cdr3_aa: CASISHAAGGKDEQYF; d_call: TRBD2; j_call: TRBJ2-7; clone_size: NA; v_call: TRBV28
cdr3_nt: TGTGCCAGCAGAAACAGGGCTTCTGGAAACACCATATATTTT; cdr3_aa: CASRNRASGNTIYF; d_call: NA; j_call: TRBJ1-3; clone_size: few; v_call: TRBV27
cdr3_nt: TGTGCCAGCAGTTTTCAACCTCGAGATACGCAGTATTTT; cdr3_aa: CASSFQPRDTQYF; d_call: NA; j_call: TRBJ2-3; clone_size: many; v_call: TRBV2
cdr3_nt: TGTGCCAGCAGCCCCCGAACGGTTAGGAACCCCGGCGGTGAGCTGTTTTTT; cdr3_aa: CASSPRTVRNPGGELFF; d_call: NA; j_call: TRBJ2-2; clone_size: NA; v_call: TRBV5-1
cdr3_nt: TGTGCCAGCAGTGCGCGCCGACGGACAGGGAGTGGCGGTCAGCCCCAGCATTTT; cdr3_aa: CASSARRRTGSGGQPQHF; d_call: TRBD1; j_call: TRBJ1-5; clone_size: many; v_call: TRBV27
cdr3_nt: TGTGCCATCCACCCTGGGGCCGGGGAGCTGTTCTTT; cdr3_aa: CAIHPGAGELFF; d_call: NA; j_call: TRBJ2-2; clone_size: NA; v_call: TRBV6-2/TRBV6-3
cdr3_nt: TGTGCCTGGCGGAGGACTAGCGTCTCCTACGAGCAGTACTTC; cdr3_aa: CAWRRTSVSYEQYF; d_call: TRBD2; j_call: TRBJ2-7; clone_size: once; v_call: TRBV30
cdr3_nt: TGTGCCAGCATTCCCCCCTTAGGCACAAGCTCAGATACGCAGTATTTT; cdr3_aa: CASIPPLGTSSDTQYF; d_call: NA; j_call: TRBJ2-3; clone_size: NA; v_call: TRBV6-1
cdr3_nt: TGTGCCAGCAGTTTAGTACAGGGGGCCTACTCGAGAGCAGCCTACGAGCAGTACTTC; cdr3_aa: CASSLVQGAYSRAAYEQYF; d_call: TRBD1; j_call: TRBJ2-7; clone_size: few; v_call: TRBV28
cdr3_nt: TGTGCCAGCAGTTTACGGGCAGCCTATGGCTACACCTTC; cdr3_aa: CASSLRAAYGYTF; d_call: NA; j_call: TRBJ1-2; clone_size: many; v_call: TRBV28
cdr3_nt: TGTGCCAGCATCTTTAATTTAGCTCGGGAGGGGACAGATACGCAGTATTTT; cdr3_aa: CASIFNLAREGTDTQYF; d_call: TRBD2; j_call: TRBJ2-3; clone_size: NA; v_call: TRBV11-1
cdr3_nt: TGCAGTGCTAGCGGGGGCCGCGGGGCCAACGTCCTGACTTTC; cdr3_aa: CSASGGRGANVLTF; d_call: NA; j_call: TRBJ2-6; clone_size: few; v_call: TRBV20-1
cdr3_nt: TGTGCCAGCAGCTTAGGTGAAGTCATGAACACTGAAGCTTTCTTT; cdr3_aa: CASSLGEVMNTEAFF; d_call: NA; j_call: TRBJ1-1; clone_size: many; v_call: TRBV11-1
cdr3_nt: TGTGCCAGCAGCCCTACTACCTCCAATGAGCAGTTCTTC; cdr3_aa: CASSPTTSNEQFF; d_call: NA; j_call: TRBJ2-1; clone_size: many; v_call: TRBV11-3
cdr3_nt: TGTGCCAGCAGATATGGGGGCTTTTTCGGTGGCTACACCTTC; cdr3_aa: CASRYGGFFGGYTF; d_call: NA; j_call: TRBJ1-2; clone_size: many; v_call: TRBV27
cdr3_nt: TGTGCCAGCAGGAGGGACAGGCGAATATCCGATACGCAGTATTTT; cdr3_aa: CASRRDRRISDTQYF; d_call: TRBD1; j_call: TRBJ2-3; clone_size: many; v_call: TRBV6-1
cdr3_nt: TGTGCCAGCAGTTTATCTGGTGGACTTTCCTATTGCTACACCTTC; cdr3_aa: CASSLSGGLSYCYTF; d_call: NA; j_call: TRBJ1-2; clone_size: few; v_call: TRBV28
cdr3_nt: TGTGCCAGCAGCCATATGGTAGCGTGGGACGAAGGGGAGCTGTTTTTT; cdr3_aa: CASSHMVAWDEGELFF; d_call: NA; j_call: TRBJ2-2; clone_size: many; v_call: TRBV3-1
cdr3_nt: TGTGCCAGCAGTTACCCCGGGGGCTACACCTTC; cdr3_aa: CASSYPGGYTF; d_call: NA; j_call: TRBJ1-2; clone_size: few; v_call: TRBV6-5
cdr3_nt: TGCAGTGCTATTGGTGGGCGGGCCTACGAGCAGTACTTC; cdr3_aa: CSAIGGRAYEQYF; d_call: NA; j_call: TRBJ2-7; clone_size: once; v_call: TRBV20-1
cdr3_nt: TGCGCCAGCAGCCATCAACTGGGGGGGCACTACGAGCAGTACTTC; cdr3_aa: CASSHQLGGHYEQYF; d_call: NA; j_call: TRBJ2-7; clone_size: NA; v_call: TRBV4-1
cdr3_nt: TGTGCCAGCAGCTTAGAGGCAGAGAACTCCTACGAGCAGTACTTC; cdr3_aa: CASSLEAENSYEQYF; d_call: NA; j_call: TRBJ2-7; clone_size: NA; v_call: TRBV11-2
cdr3_nt: TGTGCCAGCTCACCGGCGGGGATCACAGATACGCAGTATTTT; cdr3_aa: CASSPAGITDTQYF; d_call: NA; j_call: TRBJ2-3; clone_size: many; v_call: TRBV18
cdr3_nt: TGTGCCAGCAGCTTGGCCTGTATCGGTCAAGAGACCCAGTACTTC; cdr3_aa: CASSLACIGQETQYF; d_call: NA; j_call: TRBJ2-5; clone_size: NA; v_call: TRBV5-4
cdr3_nt: TGTGCCAGCAGAAGTCGTGGGGAAGCACCTGAAGCTTTCTTT; cdr3_aa: CASRSRGEAPEAFF; d_call: NA; j_call: TRBJ1-1; clone_size: NA; v_call: TRBV2
cdr3_nt: TGTGCCAGCTCACCGGTGGGTACTGAAGCTTTCTTT; cdr3_aa: CASSPVGTEAFF; d_call: NA; j_call: TRBJ1-1; clone_size: many; v_call: TRBV18
cdr3_nt: TGCAGCGTTGTGGGGCAGGAACTCTACGAGCAGTACTTC; cdr3_aa: CSVVGQELYEQYF; d_call: NA; j_call: TRBJ2-7; clone_size: few; v_call: TRBV29-1
cdr3_nt: TGTGCCAGCAGTAACCCCGGGCCCCAGCATTTT; cdr3_aa: CASSNPGPQHF; d_call: NA; j_call: TRBJ1-5; clone_size: many; v_call: TRBV6-2/TRBV6-3
cdr3_nt: TGTGCCAGCAGCTTAAAAGGACTAGCGGGAAACTACAATGAGCAGTTCTTC; cdr3_aa: CASSLKGLAGNYNEQFF; d_call: TRBD2; j_call: TRBJ2-1; clone_size: many; v_call: TRBV7-3